This T cell receptor beta chain was observed in a study of CD8 T cells in Susac syndrome. Whole-study results and caveats: The study's TCR sequencing and HLA analysis covered a relatively small number of individuals, and the study acknowledged this.

As to this clonotype: What it binds is unknown.

This CDR3 region has 16 residues. V was clipped by 1 base and J by 5 bases; unmatched bases: 8. The germline CDR1 and CDR2 sequences are SGHRS and YFSETQ. From blood CD8+ and CD4+ T cells, TCR beta sequences were generated. Random hexamers primed reverse transcription of roughly 0.5 to 1 ug RNA. TCR beta CDR3 was amplified by immunoSEQ multiplex PCR. This amplification extended across 54 Vbeta and 13 Jbeta segments. Each CDR3 protein gets one entry after TCRdb re-called the immunoSEQ multiplex PCR reads with MiXCR. The sample includes 200,000 or so distinct CDR3 sequences, approximately 90% of them seen just once.

The rearrangement uses TRBV5-1 and TRBJ2-5, with 10 bases identical to TRBD2. Sequencing input: CD8+ T cells from PBMCs. The sequence came from a human donor with multiple sclerosis. CDR3 in DNA: TGCGCCAGCAGCTTGACCCCTAGCGGGAGCTGGGAGACCCAGTACTTC. Its protein product is CASSLTPSGSWETQYF.